This T cell receptor beta chain was captured by sequencing in a study of blood T cell repertoires in COVID-19. Study overall: Both acute and convalescent COVID-19 samples were obtained from the United States, Italy and Spain. PBMCs, B-cell-depleted T cells, or T cells provided the cDNA or gDNA that made up the material.

As originally analysed: Researchers report that nucleated cell counts were estimated from reference gene primer amplification. The assay was immunoSEQ multiplex PCR, and TCRdb's table has in-frame clones only and misses some. D and trimming were read from the DNA, whereas the V and J calls and clone size are those reported in that table. This sample has hundreds of thousands of clones, with about 86% found just once. The germline V gene has CDR1 SEHNR and CDR2 FQNEAQ (reference sequence). The V gene lost 1 base and the J gene lost 5 bases, with 11 bases spanning the gap. The CDR3 totals 14 residues. The clonotype originates from a man of 80 years or more with acute or convalescent COVID-19. The rearrangement uses TRBV7-9 and TRBJ2-5; tentative D call: TRBD1 (5 bases). The sample comprised peripheral blood. This CDR3 reads CASSLGGVGETQYF. The CDR3 bases are TGTGCCAGCAGCTTAGGGGGCGTAGGGGAGACCCAGTACTTC.